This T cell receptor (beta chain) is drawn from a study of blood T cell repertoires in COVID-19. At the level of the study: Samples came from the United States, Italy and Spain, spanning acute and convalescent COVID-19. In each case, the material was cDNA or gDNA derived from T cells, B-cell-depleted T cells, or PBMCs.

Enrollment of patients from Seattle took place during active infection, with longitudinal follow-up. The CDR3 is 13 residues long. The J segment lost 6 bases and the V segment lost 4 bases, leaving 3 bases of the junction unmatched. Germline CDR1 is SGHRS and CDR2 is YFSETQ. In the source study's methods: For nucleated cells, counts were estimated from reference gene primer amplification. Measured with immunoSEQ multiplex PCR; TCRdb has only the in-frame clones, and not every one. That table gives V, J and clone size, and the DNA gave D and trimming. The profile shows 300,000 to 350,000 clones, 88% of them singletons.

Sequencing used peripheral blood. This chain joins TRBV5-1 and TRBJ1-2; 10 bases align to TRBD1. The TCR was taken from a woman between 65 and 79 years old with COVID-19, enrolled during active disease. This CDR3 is CASSGGQGNGYTF. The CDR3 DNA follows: TGCGCCAGCAGCGGGGGACAGGGGAATGGCTACACCTTC.